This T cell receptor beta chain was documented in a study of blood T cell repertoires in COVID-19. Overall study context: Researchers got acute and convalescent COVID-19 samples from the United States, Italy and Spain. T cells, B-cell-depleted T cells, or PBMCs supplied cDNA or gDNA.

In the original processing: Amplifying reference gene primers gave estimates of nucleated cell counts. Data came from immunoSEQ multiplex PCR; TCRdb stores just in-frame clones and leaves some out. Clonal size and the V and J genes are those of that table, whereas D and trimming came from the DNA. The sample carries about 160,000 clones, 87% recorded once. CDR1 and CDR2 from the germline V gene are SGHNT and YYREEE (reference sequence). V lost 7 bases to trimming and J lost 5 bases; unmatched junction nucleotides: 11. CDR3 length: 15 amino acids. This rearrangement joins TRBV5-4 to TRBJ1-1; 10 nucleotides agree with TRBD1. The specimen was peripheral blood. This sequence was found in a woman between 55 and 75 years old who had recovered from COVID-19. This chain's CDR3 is CASLSDRGLSTEAFF. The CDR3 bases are TGTGCCAGCCTCAGCGACAGGGGGCTCTCGACTGAAGCTTTCTTT.